One sample yielded the 22 T cell receptor beta chains listed below, sequenced in a study of T cells after somatic rescue of genetic block. The table came from immunoSEQ multiplex PCR; TCRdb's copy has only in-frame clones and leaves some out. This table has approximately 58,000 clones, around 96% appearing once. Sequencing input: peripheral blood mononuclear cells (PBMCs). These receptors came from a child under two years old.

The chain links TRBV7-2 to TRBJ2-1, with TRBD2 matching 11 bases. J was trimmed by 7 bases and V by 5 bases; bases with no gene match: 10. CDR1 and CDR2 from the germline V gene are SGHTA and FQGNSA. This CDR3 is built from 16 residues. CDR3 in amino acids: CASSPQVIAGGNEQFF. In DNA form, the CDR3 reads TGTGCCAGCAGCCCCCAGGTGATAGCGGGAGGGAATGAGCAGTTCTTC.

V and J are TRBV2 and TRBJ2-7, with 10 bases that match TRBD2. The CDR3 covers 14 residues. V trimming: 1 base; J trimming: 3 bases; junction bases outside the gene matches: 0. CDR1 and CDR2 (germline): SNHLY, FYNNEI. Written as DNA, the CDR3 is TGTGCCAGCAGTGAAGGACTAGCGGGCTACGAGCAGTACTTC. Its protein is CASSEGLAGYEQYF.

V and J are TRBV11-2 and TRBJ2-7; 9 bases agree with TRBD2. The germline V gene has CDR1 SGHAT and CDR2 FQNNGV. V shed 6 bases, J shed 6 bases, and the junction held 6 bases outside the gene matches. The CDR3 contains 13 residues. Here the CDR3 reads CASRSGLAGEQYF. CDR3 DNA: TGTGCCAGCAGGTCGGGACTAGCAGGCGAGCAGTACTTC.

The J gene is TRBJ1-1, the V gene TRBV4-1; a weak D match, TRBD1 (6 bases). Germline CDR1 MGHRA, CDR2 YSYEKL. The V end was cut by 1 base, the J end by 3 bases, with 12 bases between. The CDR3 is 15 amino acids. This CDR3 is CASSQVQGLHTEAFF. The CDR3 DNA reads TGCGCCAGCAGCCAAGTTCAGGGGTTACACACTGAAGCTTTCTTT.

This chain links TRBV28 with TRBJ2-7; D gene uncertain. The V gene lost 4 bases and the J gene lost 7 bases, with 8 bases spanning the gap. Germline V gene sequence: CDR1 MDHEN, CDR2 SYDVKM. The CDR3 is 11 amino acids. CDR3: CASSSVGEQYF. The CDR3 coding sequence is TGTGCCAGCAGTTCCGTCGGGGAGCAGTACTTC. Full variable domain (missing parts from reference TRBV28 and TRBJ2-7): DVKVTQSSRYLVKRTGEKVFLECVQDMDHENMFWYRQDPGLGLRLIYFSYDVKMKEKGDIPEGYSVSREKKERFSLILESASTNQTSMYLCASSSVGEQYFGPGTRLTVT.

This clone was counted a single time. This chain uses TRBV11-2 with TRBJ1-1; 8 bases match TRBD1. The CDR3 extends over 14 amino acids. The germline gives CDR1 SGHAT, CDR2 FQNNGV. V was pared by 4 bases and J by 1 base, with 2 bases of the junction left unmatched. Here the CDR3 reads CASSYQGANTEAFF. DNA of the CDR3: TGTGCCAGCAGCTATCAGGGGGCGAACACTGAAGCTTTCTTT.

This clone was counted once. This chain links TRBV13 with TRBJ2-1, with TRBD2 as a possible D gene (6 bases). The CDR3 loop spans 14 amino acids. V lost 8 bases, J lost 0 bases, and 11 bases lay in between. CDR1 is PRHDT, CDR2 FYEKMQ, per germline (reference sequence). The CDR3 protein is CASASGRSYNEQFF. The CDR3 DNA follows: TGTGCCAGCGCAAGCGGGCGCTCCTACAATGAGCAGTTCTTC.

The rearrangement uses TRBV2 and TRBJ2-2; D is perhaps TRBD2 (6 bases). V gave up 8 bases and J gave up 7 bases, with 11 bases separating them. The CDR3 has 12 residues. The germline V gene has CDR1 SNHLY and CDR2 FYNNEI. As DNA, the CDR3 is TGTGCCAGCGACCTGGGGGGCGGGGAGCTGTTTTTT. It codes for CASDLGGGELFF.

The chain uses TRBV6-5 and TRBJ2-7, with no clear D. V was cut by 2 bases and J by 0 bases, with 5 bases left in between. The length of the CDR3 is 13 residues. Germline CDR1 reads MNHEY; CDR2 reads SVGAGI. The CDR3 reads CASSYRSSYEQYF. The CDR3 region has the DNA TGTGCCAGCAGTTACAGGAGCTCCTACGAGCAGTACTTC.

The gene calls are TRBV20-1 and TRBJ2-7; the D gene is possibly TRBD1 (6 bases). Trimming removed 3 bases from V and 4 bases from J, with 7 bases in between. In germline, CDR1 is DFQATT, CDR2 SNEGSKA (reference sequence). This CDR3 is built from 11 residues. For the CDR3, the DNA is TGCAGTGCTAGCAGGGGTTACGAGCAGTACTTC. As protein: CSASRGYEQYF.

The V and J genes are TRBV19 and TRBJ2-3; 14 nucleotides align to TRBD2. The CDR3 contains 15 residues. Per germline, CDR1 LNHDA and CDR2 SQIVND (reference sequence). The J segment lost 6 bases and the V segment lost 1 base, leaving 0 bases of the junction unmatched. The CDR3: CASSIGLAGGDTQYF. CDR3 nucleotide sequence: TGTGCCAGTAGTATAGGACTAGCGGGAGGGGATACGCAGTATTTT.

The J gene is TRBJ2-3, the V gene TRBV7-2; no firm D call. Germline assignment: CDR1 SGHTA and CDR2 FQGNSA. V lost 1 base and J 7 bases, leaving 12 bases between the germline ends. This CDR3 has 14 residues. The CDR3 loop reads CASSLVRHRNTQYF. The CDR3 DNA reads as TGTGCCAGCAGCTTAGTACGGCACCGAAATACGCAGTATTTT.

The V gene is TRBV4-2, the J gene TRBJ1-1; TRBD1 might be the D (5 bases). CDR1 is LGHNA, CDR2 YNFKEQ, per germline. The CDR3 has 13 amino acids. V lost 1 base to trimming and J lost 5 bases, with 8 bases between them. The CDR3, as DNA: TGTGCCAGCAGCCAAGTCAGGGAAACTGAAGCTTTCTTT. Protein product: CASSQVRETEAFF.

The gene calls are TRBV6-5 and TRBJ1-3; D not resolved. Germline CDR1 is MNHEY and CDR2 is SVGAGI. V was pared by 6 bases and J by 3 bases, with 3 bases between. The CDR3 loop spans 11 amino acids. The CDR3 DNA follows: TGTGCCAGCAGGGGTGGAAACACCATATATTTT. It yields the protein CASRGGNTIYF.

This clone was seen a single time. The V call is TRBV4-3, the J call TRBJ2-7; no definite D call. This CDR3 region has 14 residues. Germline V gives CDR1 LGHNA, CDR2 YSLEER. V lost 2 bases to trimming and J lost 1 base, with 9 bases between them. The CDR3 region is CASSQRAPSYEQYF. CDR3 coding DNA: TGCGCCAGCAGCCAAAGAGCGCCTTCCTACGAGCAGTACTTC.

This chain uses TRBV5-1 with TRBJ2-2, with D unclear. CDR3 size: 14 residues. V lost 1 base to trimming and J lost 4 bases, with 8 bases between them. The germline gives CDR1 SGHRS, CDR2 YFSETQ. The CDR3 reads CASSLTGATGELFF. In DNA, the CDR3 is TGCGCCAGCAGCTTGACGGGCGCCACCGGGGAGCTGTTTTTT.

This clone was picked up one time. The genes are TRBV28 and TRBJ1-5, with a weak D call TRBD1 (6 bases). The CDR3 has 16 amino acids. The V gene lost 3 bases and the J gene lost 4 bases, with 16 bases spanning the gap. The germline V gene has CDR1 MDHEN and CDR2 SYDVKM. The CDR3 DNA is TGTGCCAGCAGTTTGGAAAGACAGGTGCAAAATCAGCCCCAGCATTTT. Translation gives CASSLERQVQNQPQHF.

V is TRBV13 and J is TRBJ2-2, with D tentatively TRBD1 or TRBD2 (5 bases each). Trimming pared 2 bases from V and 6 bases from J, leaving 16 bases between. Germline loops: CDR1 PRHDT, CDR2 FYEKMQ (reference sequence). This CDR3 region has 16 residues. Written as DNA, the CDR3 is TGTGCCAGCAGCTTATCCCTAGCCGGGACGGCCGGGGAGCTGTTTTTT. Translation gives CASSLSLAGTAGELFF.

This clone appeared once. The J gene is TRBJ2-1, the V gene TRBV12-2; the tabulated D call, TRBD2, remains unverified against the DNA. TRBV12-2 is termed a pseudogene. There are 17 residues in the CDR3. The DNA for the CDR3 is TGTGCAAGTCGCCTTGGACTAGCGGGAGGTCTGGACAATGAGCAGTTCTTC. Protein sequence: CASRLGLAGGLDNEQFF.

This clone was observed once. V and J are TRBV4-2 and TRBJ1-2, with D maybe TRBD1 (6 bases). This CDR3 contains 14 residues. Germline CDR1 is LGHNA and CDR2 is YNFKEQ. V was cut by 5 bases and J by 2 bases, with 12 bases left in between. The CDR3 here is CASSVTGGNYGYTF. CDR3 bases: TGTGCCAGCAGCGTCACGGGGGGCAACTATGGCTACACCTTC.

The rearrangement uses TRBV4-1 and TRBJ1-4; 7 bases fit TRBD1. Germline lookup yields CDR1 MGHRA and CDR2 YSYEKL. This CDR3 is built from 12 residues. Trimming removed 1 base from V and 13 bases from J; junction bases left unmatched: 3. CDR3: CASSQADRALFF. CDR3 in DNA: TGCGCCAGCAGCCAAGCCGACAGGGCACTGTTTTTT.

The chain links TRBV30 to TRBJ2-3; D assignment may be TRBD1 or TRBD2 (6 bases each). Germline V gives CDR1 GTSNPN, CDR2 SVGIG (reference sequence). The V and J ends lost 3 bases and 4 bases respectively, with 17 bases between them. The CDR3 is made up of 15 amino acids. The CDR3 coding sequence is TGTGCCTGGAGAGAGCAACAGGAGGGGGCAGATACGCAGTATTTT. The encoded protein is CAWREQQEGADTQYF.